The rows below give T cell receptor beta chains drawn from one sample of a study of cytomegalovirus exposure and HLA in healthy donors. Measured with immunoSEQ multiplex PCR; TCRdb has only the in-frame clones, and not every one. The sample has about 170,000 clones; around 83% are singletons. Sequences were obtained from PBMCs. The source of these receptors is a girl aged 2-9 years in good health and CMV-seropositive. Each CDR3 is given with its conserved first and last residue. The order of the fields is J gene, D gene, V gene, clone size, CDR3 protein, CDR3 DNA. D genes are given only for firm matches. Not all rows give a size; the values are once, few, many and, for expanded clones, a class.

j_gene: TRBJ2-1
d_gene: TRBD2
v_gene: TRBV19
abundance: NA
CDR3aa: CASSIGVAGHRYNEQFF
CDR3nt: TGTGCCAGTAGTATTGGAGTAGCGGGACATCGATACAATGAGCAGTTCTTC

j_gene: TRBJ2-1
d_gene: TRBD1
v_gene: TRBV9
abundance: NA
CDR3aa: CASSSTGDEQFF
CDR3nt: TGTGCCAGCAGCTCTACAGGGGATGAGCAGTTCTTC

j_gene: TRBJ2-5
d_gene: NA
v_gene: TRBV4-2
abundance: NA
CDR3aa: CASSQGSVSGSQETQYF
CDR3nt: TGTGCCAGCAGCCAGGGCTCTGTGAGCGGGTCCCAAGAGACCCAGTACTTC

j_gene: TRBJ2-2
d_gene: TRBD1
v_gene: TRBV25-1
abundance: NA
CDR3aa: CASSVDRTGGTRELFF
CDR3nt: TGTGCCAGCAGTGTAGACCGGACAGGGGGGACCAGGGAGCTGTTTTTT

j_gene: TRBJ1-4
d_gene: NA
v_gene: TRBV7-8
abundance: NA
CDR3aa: CASSSALQTNEKLFF
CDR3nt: TGTGCCAGCAGCTCAGCGCTTCAGACTAATGAAAAACTGTTTTTT

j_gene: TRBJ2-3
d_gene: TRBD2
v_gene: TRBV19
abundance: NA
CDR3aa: CASSPGTSGISTQYF
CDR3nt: TGTGCCAGTAGTCCCGGGACTAGCGGGATTAGTACGCAGTATTTT

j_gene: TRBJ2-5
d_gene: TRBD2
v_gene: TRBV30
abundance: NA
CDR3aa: CAWKKREVETQYF
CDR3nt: TGTGCCTGGAAAAAGCGGGAGGTCGAGACCCAGTACTTC

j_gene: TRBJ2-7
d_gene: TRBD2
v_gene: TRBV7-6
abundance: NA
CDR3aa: CASSFSGRSEYEQYF
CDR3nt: TGTGCCAGCAGCTTTAGCGGGAGAAGTGAGTACGAGCAGTACTTC

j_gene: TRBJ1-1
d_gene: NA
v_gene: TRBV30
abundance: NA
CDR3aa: CAWRDNYGGLNTEAFF
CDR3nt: TGTGCCTGGAGGGACAACTACGGAGGGTTAAACACTGAAGCTTTCTTT

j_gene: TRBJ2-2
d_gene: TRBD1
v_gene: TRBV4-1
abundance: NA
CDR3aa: CASSQGVGTAGELFF
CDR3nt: TGCGCCAGCAGCCAAGGAGTCGGGACAGCCGGGGAGCTGTTTTTT

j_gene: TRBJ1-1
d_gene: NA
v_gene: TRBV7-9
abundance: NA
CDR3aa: CARQGATDTEAFF
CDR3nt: TGTGCCAGGCAGGGTGCAACGGACACTGAAGCTTTCTTT

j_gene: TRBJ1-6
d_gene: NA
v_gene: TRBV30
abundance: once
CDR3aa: CAWSVTGSSYNSPLHF
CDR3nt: TGTGCCTGGAGTGTAACAGGGAGCTCCTATAATTCACCCCTCCACTTT

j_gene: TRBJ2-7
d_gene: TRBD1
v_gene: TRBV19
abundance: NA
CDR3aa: CASSRDRAWNEQYF
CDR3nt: TGTGCCAGTAGTAGGGACAGGGCCTGGAACGAGCAGTACTTC

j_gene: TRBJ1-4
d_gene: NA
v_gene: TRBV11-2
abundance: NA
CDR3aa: CASTVRGGSYEKLFF
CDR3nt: TGTGCCAGCACCGTCCGGGGAGGTTCATATGAAAAACTGTTTTTT

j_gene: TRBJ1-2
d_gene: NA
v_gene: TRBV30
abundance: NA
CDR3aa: CAWSQGRGGYTF
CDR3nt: TGTGCCTGGAGTCAAGGGAGAGGTGGCTACACCTTC

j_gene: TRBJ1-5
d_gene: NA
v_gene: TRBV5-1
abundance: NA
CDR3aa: CASSLVPTDYSNQPQHF
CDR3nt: TGCGCCAGCAGCTTGGTTCCGACAGATTATAGCAATCAGCCCCAGCATTTT

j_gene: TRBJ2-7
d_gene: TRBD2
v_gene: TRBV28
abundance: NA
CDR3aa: CASSLGGSSSYEQYF
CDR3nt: TGTGCCAGCAGTTTGGGGGGGTCGAGCTCCTACGAGCAGTACTTC

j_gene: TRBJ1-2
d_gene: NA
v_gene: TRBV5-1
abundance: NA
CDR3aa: CASSFSVQGNYGYTF
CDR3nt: TGCGCCAGCAGCTTTAGTGTGCAGGGGAACTATGGCTACACCTTC

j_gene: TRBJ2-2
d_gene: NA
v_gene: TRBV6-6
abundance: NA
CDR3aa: CASSYLNTGELFF
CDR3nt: TGTGCCAGCAGTTACCTGAACACCGGGGAGCTGTTTTTT

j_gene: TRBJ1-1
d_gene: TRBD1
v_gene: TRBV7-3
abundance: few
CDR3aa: CASSIGQGNTEAFF
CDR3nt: TGTGCCAGCAGCATCGGACAGGGGAACACTGAAGCTTTCTTT

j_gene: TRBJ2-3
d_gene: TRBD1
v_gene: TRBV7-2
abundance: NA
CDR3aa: CASSFLGRTGDTDTQYF
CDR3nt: TGTGCCAGCAGCTTTCTAGGCCGGACAGGGGACACAGATACGCAGTATTTT

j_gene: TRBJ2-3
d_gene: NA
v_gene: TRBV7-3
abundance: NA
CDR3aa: CASSSPNLDTQYF
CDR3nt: TGTGCCAGCAGCTCCCCTAACCTAGATACGCAGTATTTT

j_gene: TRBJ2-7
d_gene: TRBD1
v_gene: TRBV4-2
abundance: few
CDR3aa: CASSQETGSSYEQYF
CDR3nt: TGTGCCAGCAGCCAAGAGACAGGGAGCTCCTACGAGCAGTACTTC

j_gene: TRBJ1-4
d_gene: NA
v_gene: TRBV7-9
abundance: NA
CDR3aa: CASSPPGVNEKLFF
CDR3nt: TGTGCCAGCAGCCCCCCCGGAGTAAACGAAAAACTGTTTTTT

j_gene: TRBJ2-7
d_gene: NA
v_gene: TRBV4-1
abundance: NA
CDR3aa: CASSPGTGVSYEQYF
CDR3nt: TGCGCCAGCAGCCCCGGTACGGGGGTCTCCTACGAGCAGTACTTC

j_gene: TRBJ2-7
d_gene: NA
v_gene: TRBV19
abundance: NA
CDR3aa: CASSTYDTVYEQYF
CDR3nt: TGTGCCAGTAGTACCTACGACACGGTCTACGAGCAGTACTTC

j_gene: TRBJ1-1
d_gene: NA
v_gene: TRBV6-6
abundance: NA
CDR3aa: CASSKGGTNTEAFF
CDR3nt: TGTGCCAGCAGCAAGGGAGGGACTAACACTGAAGCTTTCTTT

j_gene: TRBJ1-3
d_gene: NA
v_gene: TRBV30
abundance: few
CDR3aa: CAWSVGREGNTIYF
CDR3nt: TGTGCCTGGAGTGTGGGCAGGGAGGGGAACACCATATATTTT

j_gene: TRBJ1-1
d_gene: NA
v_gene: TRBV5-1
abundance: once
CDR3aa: CASLQGGGGLNTEAFF
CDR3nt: TGCGCCAGCCTTCAAGGGGGTGGCGGGTTGAACACTGAAGCTTTCTTT

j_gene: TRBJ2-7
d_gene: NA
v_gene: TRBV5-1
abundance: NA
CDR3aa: CASSPDTGSDEQYF
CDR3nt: TGCGCCAGCAGCCCTGATACAGGTTCGGACGAGCAGTACTTC